Presented here are 10 T cell receptor beta chains from one specimen sequenced in a study of blood T cell repertoires in COVID-19. The method was immunoSEQ multiplex PCR; TCRdb's version includes in-frame clones alone and lacks a portion of them. The sample consists of 150,000 to 200,000 clones, about 88% of them appearing once. The material sequenced was peripheral blood. These receptors were collected from a man aged 18 to 29 with acute or convalescent COVID-19.

The chain uses TRBV4-1 and TRBJ2-5, with D maybe TRBD1 (5 bases). V gave up 0 bases and J gave up 5 bases, with 16 bases separating them. The CDR3 covers 16 residues. Germline CDR1 and CDR2: MGHRA and YSYEKL. In DNA, the CDR3 is TGCGCCAGCAGCCAAGAAGTGGGCCAGGGCATGGAGACCCAGTACTTC. This encodes CASSQEVGQGMETQYF.

J is TRBJ2-2 and V is TRBV5-1; D remains ambiguous. There are 13 residues in the CDR3. The germline V and J ends were trimmed by 0 bases and 7 bases, with 7 bases remaining between them. Germline CDR1 is SGHRS and CDR2 is YFSETQ. For the CDR3, the DNA is TGCGCCAGCAGCTTGGATTCGGGCGGGGAGCTGTTTTTT. Translation: CASSLDSGGELFF.

CDR3 in DNA: TGCAGTGCTACTCTTAATAATGAGCAGTTCTTC. Its translation is CSATLNNEQFF. V is TRBV20-1 and J is TRBJ2-1, with D hard to call. CDR3 length: 11 amino acids. In germline, CDR1 is DFQATT, CDR2 SNEGSKA (reference sequence). V shed 4 bases and J shed 7 bases, with 8 bases lying between them.

This rearrangement joins TRBV5-3 to TRBJ1-3; tentative D call: TRBD1 (6 bases). TRBV5-3 has ORF status, its function being uncertain. V lost 4 bases, J lost 0 bases, and 14 bases lay in between. The CDR3 covers 16 residues. The CDR3 bases are TGTGCCAGAAGCCTCCGGGACACCTGCTCTGGAAACACCATATATTTT. The encoded protein is CARSLRDTCSGNTIYF.

This rearrangement joins TRBV2 to TRBJ2-2; TRBD2 agrees at 14 bases. Losses at the gene ends were 4 bases for V and 1 base for J; bases not matched to a gene: 5. Per germline, CDR1 SNHLY and CDR2 FYNNEI. The CDR3 totals 18 residues. CDR3 nucleotides: TGTGCCAGCAGTGGGACTAGCGGGGGGTCCGAGAACACCGGGGAGCTGTTTTTT. Translating it yields CASSGTSGGSENTGELFF.

The chain recombines TRBV30 with TRBJ1-5; 7 nucleotides agree with TRBD1. Germline CDR1 and CDR2: GTSNPN and SVGIG (reference sequence). Trimming took 1 base from V and 7 from J; bases not matched to a gene: 4. This CDR3 spans 13 amino acids. The CDR3, as DNA: TGTGCCTGGAGTGCCGCAGGGGGGCAGCCCCAGCATTTT. Amino acids: CAWSAAGGQPQHF.

V is TRBV19 and J is TRBJ2-3, with TRBD2 identical over 8 bases. This CDR3 has 16 amino acids. Germline V CDR1 and CDR2: LNHDA, SQIVND (reference sequence). Germline trimming cut 8 bases from V and 0 bases from J; bases unmatched to any gene: 10. CDR3 sequence reads: CASGRGGGPSTDTQYF. CDR3 DNA sequence: TGTGCCAGTGGCCGAGGCGGGGGGCCTAGCACAGATACGCAGTATTTT.

The V call is TRBV2, the J call TRBJ2-7; TRBD2 matches 7 bases. CDR3 size: 17 residues. V trimming: 3 bases; J trimming: 5 bases; junction bases outside the gene matches: 16. Germline V gene data show CDR1 as SNHLY and CDR2 as FYNNEI. Written as DNA, the CDR3 is TGTGCCAGCAGTGATCTGGCCGGGCAGGGAGGGAGAAACGAGCAGTACTTC. It encodes CASSDLAGQGGRNEQYF.

The gene calls are TRBV28 and TRBJ2-5; a possible D gene is TRBD1 (5 bases). V lost 5 bases to trimming and J lost 3 bases, with 10 bases between them. CDR3 size: 13 residues. Looked up from germline, CDR1 is MDHEN and CDR2 is SYDVKM. The CDR3 DNA is TGTGCCAGCAGTCCAGGCAGGGAAGAGACCCAGTACTTC. Translated, it gives CASSPGREETQYF.

The CDR3: CAWIRPEKAEETQYF. CDR3 DNA: TGTGCCTGGATCCGCCCCGAGAAGGCGGAAGAGACCCAGTACTTC. The V and J genes are TRBV30 and TRBJ2-5, with unresolved D. Between the trimmed V and J ends, which lost 4 bases and 3 bases, there was a span of 18 bases. Germline V CDR1 and CDR2: GTSNPN, SVGIG (reference sequence). The CDR3 contains 15 residues.